This T cell receptor beta chain was recorded in a study of coeliac disease. Per germline, CDR1 SGHTS and CDR2 YDEGEE. The CDR3 is 13 residues long. Trimming shortened V by 4 bases and J by 1 base, and 9 bases separated the two germline ends. General study findings and limits: The authors considered this approach unsuitable for unbiased detection of gliadin-specific T cells. Lamina propria and intraepithelial cell fractions may contain each other's cells. Active celiac intraepithelial and lamina propria samples had lower TRB and TRG clonality than control samples. TRB repertoires were largely private, with most amino acid sequences found in only one sample.

One frozen roughly 510,000-cell aliquot per fraction was sequenced. A note on this clone: The antigen is unknown.

This table comes from immunoSEQ multiplex PCR, and its TCRdb copy is limited to in-frame clones, with some not included. Of approximately 3,000 clones in the sample, around 50% are singletons; the top ten hold about 9.4%. The receptor comes from a man aged 50 or older with active celiac disease. The rearrangement joins TRBV5-8 to TRBJ2-7; D is undetermined. The sequencing sample was made of intraepithelial lymphocytes from the gut. The chain's CDR3 is CASSLDGSYEQYF. Written as DNA, the CDR3 is TGTGCCAGCAGCCTGGACGGTTCCTACGAGCAGTACTTC.